One and the same sample provided the 32 T cell receptor beta chains below, sequenced in a study of identical twins. One entry per CDR3 protein, called by TCRdb with MiXCR from the 5' RACE reads. Found here are more than 1.5 million distinct CDR3 sequences, 32% of them singletons; the top ten hold under 0.35%. The sample taken for sequencing was cord blood. The receptors derive from a newborn girl in good health.

A remark on this clonotype: A read error is possible here, since a much larger clone lies one base away. CDR3 bases: TGCAGCGTTTGGGACGAGGGAAGCTCCTACGAGCAGTACTTC. Its translation: CSVWDEGSSYEQYF. The V call is TRBV29-1, the J call TRBJ2-7, with D perhaps assigned TRBD1 or TRBD2 (5 bases each). The V and J ends lost 5 bases and 0 bases respectively, with 14 bases between them. The CDR3 has 14 residues. In germline, CDR1 is SQVTM, CDR2 ANQGSEA.

This clonotype was counted a few times. J is TRBJ1-5 and V is TRBV28, with a tentative D call TRBD1 (6 bases). Looked up from germline, CDR1 is MDHEN and CDR2 is SYDVKM. V shed 7 bases and J shed 2 bases, with 15 bases lying between them. The CDR3 has 15 amino acids. Here the CDR3 DNA reads TGTGCCAGCAAACGAGTGGACAGACGCAATCAGCCCCAGCATTTT. Amino acids: CASKRVDRRNQPQHF.

A few counts support this clonotype. The V and J genes are TRBV10-3 and TRBJ2-7; D is ambiguous. CDR3 length: 12 residues. CDR1 and CDR2 (germline): ENHRY, SYGVKD. V was trimmed by 5 bases and J by 8 bases, leaving 13 bases between them. The CDR3 nucleotides are TGTGCCATCAGTTATGGGCATCTCCAGCAGTACTTC. Encoded protein: CAISYGHLQQYF.

This chain connects TRBV3-1 to TRBJ1-2, with a weak D call TRBD1 (5 bases). Trimming removed 4 bases at V and 7 bases at J, with 19 bases between. Per germline, CDR1 LGHDT and CDR2 YNNKEL (reference sequence). The CDR3 is made up of 15 amino acids. The CDR3 reads CASSRDGGTRTGYTF. CDR3 DNA: TGTGCCAGCAGCCGAGATGGGGGTACGCGGACTGGCTACACCTTC.

This clonotype was seen just once. V gene TRBV20-1 combines with J gene TRBJ1-1; perhaps TRBD1 as D (5 bases). The V end was cut by 3 bases, the J end by 0 bases, with 8 bases between. CDR1 and CDR2 (germline): DFQATT, SNEGSKA (reference sequence). There are 13 residues in the CDR3. The CDR3 DNA sequence: TGCAGTGCTAGGGACACCTTGAACACTGAAGCTTTCTTT. This encodes CSARDTLNTEAFF.

This clonotype was seen a handful of times. The chain is built from TRBV6-1 and TRBJ2-3, with 8 positions matching TRBD1. The ends lost 8 bases at V and 4 bases at J; junction bases unmatched: 11. There are 15 residues in the CDR3. From germline, CDR1 is MNHNS and CDR2 SASEGT. CDR3 coding DNA: TGTGCCAGCCGTTCCGGGACAGGTCTTTCAGATACGCAGTATTTT. Encoded protein: CASRSGTGLSDTQYF.

The V gene is TRBV20-1, the J gene TRBJ1-4, with 9 bases identical to TRBD1. The CDR3 has 16 amino acids. Germline lookup yields CDR1 DFQATT and CDR2 SNEGSKA (reference sequence). V shed 0 bases, J shed 6 bases, and the junction held 8 bases outside the gene matches. The CDR3 here is CSARDHGQGFDEKLFF. The CDR3 bases are TGCAGTGCTAGAGATCACGGACAGGGGTTCGATGAAAAACTGTTTTTT.

The chain employs TRBV20-1 and TRBJ2-3; the match to TRBD2 covers 11 bases. CDR1 is DFQATT and CDR2 is SNEGSKA in the germline V gene (reference sequence). The CDR3 runs 18 residues. After removal of 3 bases from V and 0 bases from J, the junction contained 11 bases not matched to a gene. The CDR3 sequence is CSASGTSGRGSSTDTQYF. In DNA, the CDR3 is TGCAGTGCTAGCGGTACTAGCGGGAGAGGATCTAGCACAGATACGCAGTATTTT.

In this sample, this clonotype turned up a few times. This chain joins TRBV28 and TRBJ2-7; TRBD1 aligns across 7 bases. V lost 6 bases to trimming and J lost 0 bases; unmatched junction nucleotides: 5. CDR1 is MDHEN and CDR2 is SYDVKM in the germline V gene. The CDR3 runs to 14 residues. The CDR3 nucleotides read TGTGCCAGCAGGATACAGGGGCGCTCCTACGAGCAGTACTTC. Amino acids: CASRIQGRSYEQYF.

This chain uses TRBV28 with TRBJ1-6; unclear D gene. Germline CDR1 MDHEN, CDR2 SYDVKM. Trimming took off 3 bases at V and 7 bases at J, with 10 bases between the two ends. This CDR3 comprises 14 residues. The CDR3 region has the DNA TGTGCCAGCAGTTTCCCCGGTAGGAATTCACCCCTCCACTTT. It translates to CASSFPGRNSPLHF.

The chain links TRBV20-1 to TRBJ2-7, with TRBD2 as a possible D gene (6 bases). Trimming took off 3 bases at V and 7 bases at J, with 10 bases between the two ends. CDR3 size: 11 residues. Looked up from germline, CDR1 is DFQATT and CDR2 is SNEGSKA (reference sequence). The CDR3 DNA reads as TGCAGTGCTAGGGACTACAGTGAGCAGTACTTC. Amino acids: CSARDYSEQYF.

This sequence joins TRBV7-2 and TRBJ1-2, with D uncertain. The length of the CDR3 is 13 residues. Germline CDR1 reads SGHTA; CDR2 reads FQGNSA. The ends were cut back, 2 bases at V and 6 bases at J, with 10 bases in the middle. DNA of the CDR3: TGTGCCAGCAGCTTAACAAACACCGATGGCTACACCTTC. This sequence encodes CASSLTNTDGYTF.

This clonotype was observed a few times. The chain recombines TRBV13 with TRBJ2-1; no clear D. Deletions cut 4 bases from V and 0 bases from J, with 16 bases between. This CDR3 has 17 residues. CDR1 is PRHDT, CDR2 FYEKMQ, per germline (reference sequence). The CDR3 nucleotides are TGTGCCAGCAGCTCACGACCCTTTCCGGACTCCTACAATGAGCAGTTCTTC. This gives the protein CASSSRPFPDSYNEQFF.

This rearrangement joins TRBV10-3 to TRBJ2-3; 8 bases map to TRBD2. The J segment lost 4 bases and the V segment lost 9 bases, leaving 3 bases of the junction unmatched. There are 12 residues in the CDR3. Looked up from germline, CDR1 is ENHRY and CDR2 is SYGVKD. CDR3 amino acids: CAIAGDSDTQYF. The CDR3, as DNA: TGTGCCATAGCGGGAGATTCAGATACGCAGTATTTT.

The table lists this clonotype with a few counts. The rearrangement joins TRBV20-1 to TRBJ2-3; TRBD2 matches 10 bases. Germline CDR1 DFQATT, CDR2 SNEGSKA (reference sequence). This CDR3 comprises 19 residues. V shed 0 bases, J shed 2 bases, and the junction held 14 bases outside the gene matches. CDR3 sequence reads: CSARDILRSSGGLTDTQYF. The CDR3 DNA reads TGCAGTGCTAGAGATATACTCCGGTCTAGCGGGGGCCTCACAGATACGCAGTATTTT.

The chain employs TRBV7-9 and TRBJ2-3; D not resolved. CDR3 size: 17 residues. The germline V and J ends were trimmed by 2 bases and 0 bases, with 15 bases remaining between them. Per germline, CDR1 SEHNR and CDR2 FQNEAQ (reference sequence). The DNA of the CDR3 is TGTGCCAGCAGCTTAACCCTAGGGCAGCCTAGCACAGATACGCAGTATTTT. As protein: CASSLTLGQPSTDTQYF.

The chain uses TRBV12-3 or TRBV12-4 and TRBJ2-7; TRBD2 aligns across 8 bases. Trimming took 8 bases from V and 0 from J; bases not matched to a gene: 9. The CDR3 is made up of 15 amino acids. The CDR3 sequence is CASGDLAGFSYEQYF. The CDR3 bases are TGTGCCAGCGGCGATCTAGCGGGCTTCTCCTACGAGCAGTACTTC.

This chain joins TRBV20-1 and TRBJ1-6; D is uncertain. The CDR3 loop spans 11 amino acids. Germline CDR1 reads DFQATT; CDR2 reads SNEGSKA (reference sequence). Trimming stripped 6 bases from V and 10 bases from J, with 10 bases between. The CDR3 DNA is TGCAGTGCCAAAGGGTCCTCACCCCTCCACTTT. Translation: CSAKGSSPLHF.

Ten or more counts support this clonotype. V gene TRBV12-3 or TRBV12-4 combines with J gene TRBJ1-4, with unresolved D. CDR3 length equals 13 residues. V shed 5 bases and J shed 5 bases, with 9 bases lying between them. CDR3 bases: TGTGCCAGCAGTCGGACCGAAAATGAAAAACTGTTTTTT. It encodes CASSRTENEKLFF.

This clonotype came up once. The junction shows a germline mismatch at one end, possibly a read error. This chain links TRBV29-1 with TRBJ2-5; TRBD1 might be the D (6 bases). This CDR3 has 11 residues. The germline V gene encodes CDR1 SQVTM and CDR2 ANQGSEA. The CDR3 sequence is CSIERGETQYF. The CDR3 DNA sequence: TGCAGCATTGAAAGGGGGGAGACCCAGTACTTC.

This clonotype came up a few times. This chain connects TRBV2 to TRBJ1-5, with TRBD1 matching over 7 bases. V trimming: 1 base; J trimming: 0 bases; junction bases outside the gene matches: 3. This CDR3 has 16 residues. Germline V gives CDR1 SNHLY, CDR2 FYNNEI. CDR3 in amino acids: CASSEGQGYSNQPQHF. CDR3 nucleotides: TGTGCCAGCAGTGAAGGACAGGGATATAGCAATCAGCCCCAGCATTTT. Together with reference TRBV2 and TRBJ1-5, the CDR3 gives the full variable domain: EPEVTQTPSHQVTQMGQEVILRCVPISNHLYFYWYRQILGQKVEFLVSFYNNEISEKSEIFDDQFSVERPDGSNFTLKIRSTKLEDSAMYFCASSEGQGYSNQPQHFGDGTRLSIL.

V is TRBV29-1 and J is TRBJ1-5; possible D gene TRBD1, 6 bases. The germline gives CDR1 SQVTM, CDR2 ANQGSEA. V was shortened by 5 bases and J by 4 bases, with 12 bases between the two germline ends. The CDR3 covers 13 residues. In DNA, the CDR3 is TGCAGCGTTACCGAGGGGGGAAATCAGCCCCAGCATTTT. It is translated as CSVTEGGNQPQHF.

Ten or more counts support this clonotype. The V and J genes are TRBV7-2 and TRBJ2-3; D gene unclear. V was pared by 2 bases and J by 2 bases, with 2 bases between. This CDR3 region has 12 residues. Germline values: CDR1 SGHTA, CDR2 FQGNSA. CDR3 coding DNA: TGTGCCAGCAGCTTATACACAGATACGCAGTATTTT. Amino acids: CASSLYTDTQYF. The full variable domain, completed using reference TRBV7-2 and TRBJ2-3, is GAGVSQSPSNKVTEKGKDVELRCDPISGHTALYWYRQSLGQGLEFLIYFQGNSAPDKSGLPSDRFSAERTGGSVSTLTIQRTQQEDSAVYLCASSLYTDTQYFGPGTRLTVL.

The V call is TRBV4-1, the J call TRBJ1-2; D is perhaps TRBD1 (5 bases). Between the trimmed V and J ends, which lost 4 bases and 8 bases, there was a span of 17 bases. The CDR3 spans 14 residues. Germline values: CDR1 MGHRA, CDR2 YSYEKL. CDR3 loop: CASSPLLGTGGYTF. Here the CDR3 DNA reads TGCGCCAGCAGCCCTTTACTGGGAACAGGCGGCTACACCTTC.

This clonotype was detected a few times. The genes are TRBV28 and TRBJ1-3, with unresolved D. V was clipped by 3 bases and J by 5 bases, with 14 bases between them. CDR1 is MDHEN and CDR2 is SYDVKM in the germline V gene. This CDR3 spans 15 amino acids. The CDR3 protein is CASSFAAAGRNTIYF. In DNA form, the CDR3 reads TGTGCCAGCAGTTTCGCGGCTGCAGGCAGAAACACCATATATTTT. Full variable domain (outside the CDR3, taken from reference TRBV28 and TRBJ1-3): DVKVTQSSRYLVKRTGEKVFLECVQDMDHENMFWYRQDPGLGLRLIYFSYDVKMKEKGDIPEGYSVSREKKERFSLILESASTNQTSMYLCASSFAAAGRNTIYFGEGSWLTVV.

This clonotype has just a few counts. The chain recombines TRBV27 with TRBJ1-6; D uncertain. This CDR3 is 14 amino acids long. The germline V and J ends were trimmed by 5 bases and 7 bases, with 12 bases remaining between them. In germline, CDR1 is MNHEY, CDR2 SMNVEV (reference sequence). This CDR3 reads CASSQISRNSPLHF. Written as DNA, the CDR3 is TGTGCCAGCAGTCAAATATCGAGAAATTCACCCCTCCACTTT.

This clonotype turned up a few times. The V and J genes are TRBV28 and TRBJ1-5; D call uncertain. Germline V gene sequence: CDR1 MDHEN, CDR2 SYDVKM. The V and J ends lost 2 bases and 8 bases respectively, with 13 bases between them. The CDR3 is 14 residues long. CDR3 nucleotide sequence: TGTGCCAGCAGTTTAGGGCGGCTTAGGGAGCCCCAGCATTTT. It codes for CASSLGRLREPQHF.

This clonotype was detected a few times. This rearrangement joins TRBV25-1 to TRBJ2-7, with TRBD1 as a possible D gene (6 bases). Germline V gene data show CDR1 as MGHDK and CDR2 as SYGVNS. The V end was cut by 6 bases, the J end by 1 base, with 13 bases between. The CDR3 length is 14 residues. The DNA for the CDR3 is TGTGCCAGCAGAAGGACAGAGGGGTCCTACGAGCAGTACTTC. Its protein is CASRRTEGSYEQYF.

V is TRBV30 and J is TRBJ2-7; 9 bases line up with TRBD1. The germline V gene encodes CDR1 GTSNPN and CDR2 SVGIG (reference sequence). This CDR3 is built from 16 residues. V was clipped by 4 bases and J by 3 bases; unmatched bases: 13. This CDR3 is CAWTLLPGQGVYEQYF. The CDR3 coding sequence is TGTGCCTGGACCCTATTACCGGGACAGGGTGTCTACGAGCAGTACTTC.

This clonotype was observed a few times. The chain's CDR3 is CASSVGQGAMNTEAFF. CDR3 sequence (DNA): TGTGCCAGCAGCGTAGGGCAGGGGGCTATGAACACTGAAGCTTTCTTT. The chain has TRBV9 and TRBJ1-1, with 8 bases aligning to TRBD1. After removal of 0 bases from V and 0 bases from J, the junction contained 4 bases not matched to a gene. Germline-derived CDR1 and CDR2 are SGDLS and YYNGEE. The CDR3 consists of 16 residues.

There are many counts of this clonotype. This sequence joins TRBV12-3 or TRBV12-4 and TRBJ2-3, with 9 bases identical to TRBD2. The length of the CDR3 is 14 residues. Unmatched junction bases numbered 1, after V lost 6 bases and J lost 0 bases. CDR3 residues: CASSGLASTDTQYF. In DNA, the CDR3 is TGTGCCAGCAGCGGACTAGCGAGCACAGATACGCAGTATTTT.

This clonotype has more than one count but fewer than ten. The CDR3 region is CASSSRVGVYEQYF. DNA for the CDR3: TGCGCCAGCAGCTCCAGGGTAGGGGTCTACGAGCAGTACTTC. The genes are TRBV5-1 and TRBJ2-7, with a weak D call TRBD1 (5 bases). Per germline, CDR1 SGHRS and CDR2 YFSETQ. CDR3 length: 14 amino acids. Trimming removed 3 bases at V and 3 bases at J, with 13 bases between.